Listed below are T cell receptor beta chains from one sample, sequenced in a study of blood T cell repertoires in COVID-19. Method: immunoSEQ multiplex PCR; TCRdb's copy keeps in-frame clones and lacks some. The data hold roughly 230,000 clones, with roughly 84% observed a single time. The sequenced material came from PBMCs or T cells enriched from blood (not recorded which). All receptors come from a man between 25 and 39 years old in a cohort exposed to, infected with or recovered from COVID-19 (not recorded which). Each CDR3 is given with its conserved first and last residue. D genes are given only for firm matches. Clone size is not always given. Where it is, it says once, few, many or a class for expanded clones.

j_call	v_call	clone_size	cdr3_length	d_call	cdr3_nt	cdr3_aa
TRBJ1-2	TRBV5-1	once	14	-	TGCGCCAGCAGCTTAGGGGGTCCCCCGTATGGCTACACCTTC	CASSLGGPPYGYTF
TRBJ2-7	TRBV7-9	many	16	-	TGTGCCAGCAGCTCCCAGGGACACGGGGGGTCCTACGAGCAGTACTTC	CASSSQGHGGSYEQYF
TRBJ2-4	TRBV6-5	-	15	-	TGTGCCAGCAGAGAGACAGGAGTAGCCAAAAACATTCAGTACTTC	CASRETGVAKNIQYF
TRBJ2-6	TRBV10-3	few	16	-	TGTGCCATCCCGTCAGAGGCCACCTCTGGGGCCAACGTCCTGACTTTC	CAIPSEATSGANVLTF
TRBJ1-2	TRBV28	-	14	TRBD1	TGTGCCAGCAGTTTTGGGGACAGCGCTTATGGCTACACCTTC	CASSFGDSAYGYTF
TRBJ2-3	TRBV20-1	once	16	-	TGCAGTGCTAGTCTCCCGACTACCGGCGCCACAGATACGCAGTATTTT	CSASLPTTGATDTQYF
TRBJ1-3	TRBV5-6	-	14	-	TGTGCCAGCAGCTTGGGTCCCCTGGGAAACACCATATATTTT	CASSLGPLGNTIYF
TRBJ1-1	TRBV28	-	15	-	TGTGCCAGCAGTTCACCGACAGGTCAGAACACTGAAGCTTTCTTT	CASSSPTGQNTEAFF
TRBJ2-7	TRBV5-1	-	13	TRBD1	TGCGCCAGCAGCATTGGACAGGTCAACGAGCAGTACTTC	CASSIGQVNEQYF
TRBJ1-6	TRBV7-8	-	17	TRBD1	TGTGCCAGCAGCTCCCCCGGACAGGGAGTCTATAATTCACCCCTCCACTTT	CASSSPGQGVYNSPLHF
TRBJ1-1	TRBV5-4	-	15	TRBD1	TGTGCCAGCAGCATGGGACAGGGAATAAACACTGAAGCTTTCTTT	CASSMGQGINTEAFF
TRBJ2-3	TRBV29-1	-	14	TRBD2	TGCAGCGGGGGGGTTAGCGGGAGACCAGATACGCAGTATTTT	CSGGVSGRPDTQYF
TRBJ2-3	TRBV7-8	-	16	TRBD2	TGTGCCAGCAGCCCCCCGGGAGGGCGGAGCACAGATACGCAGTATTTT	CASSPPGGRSTDTQYF
TRBJ1-1	TRBV5-1	-	13	-	TGCGCCAGTACCTTGACAGTTAACACTGAAGCTTTCTTT	CASTLTVNTEAFF